This is a list of T cell receptor beta chains from one sample in a study of cytomegalovirus exposure and HLA in healthy donors. Repertoires were generated with immunoSEQ multiplex PCR, while TCRdb's copy carries only in-frame clones and drops some. Recorded for this sample: roughly 120,000 clones. Sequencing was done on a sample of PBMCs. The receptors originated from a man between 40 and 49 years old in good health and CMV-seronegative. Each CDR3 is given with its conserved first and last residue. D genes are given only for firm matches.

j_gene | d_gene | v_gene | CDR3aa | CDR3nt
TRBJ2-5 | TRBD2 | TRBV7-8 | CASSVQAGGKETQYF | TGTGCCAGCAGCGTACAAGCGGGAGGAAAAGAGACCCAGTACTTC
TRBJ1-2 | . | TRBV6-5 | CASSSPTAANYGYTF | TGTGCCAGCAGTTCCCCGACAGCCGCTAACTATGGCTACACCTTC
TRBJ2-7 | TRBD1 | TRBV27 | CASSLSVGQGAYEQYF | TGTGCCAGCAGTTTATCGGTCGGGCAGGGGGCCTACGAGCAGTACTTC
TRBJ2-1 | . | TRBV5-1 | CASSLGDLYNEQFF | TGCGCCAGCAGCCTCGGAGACCTATACAATGAGCAGTTCTTC
TRBJ2-5 | . | TRBV6-5 | CASSYSTGQVQYF | TGTGCCAGCAGTTACTCGACCGGCCAGGTCCAGTACTTC
TRBJ2-7 | . | TRBV2 | CASSDPRALGIYEQYF | TGTGCCAGCAGTGATCCCAGGGCTCTAGGGATCTACGAGCAGTACTTC
TRBJ2-7 | TRBD2 | TRBV9 | CASSVGLADEQYF | TGTGCCAGCAGCGTAGGGCTAGCGGATGAGCAGTACTTC
TRBJ1-2 | TRBD1 | TRBV6-5 | CASLGTAVGYGYTF | TGTGCCAGTCTCGGGACAGCGGTTGGCTATGGCTACACCTTC
TRBJ1-4 | TRBD1 | TRBV5-6 | CASSSTGATNEKLFF | TGTGCCAGCAGCTCCACAGGGGCAACTAATGAAAAACTGTTTTTT
TRBJ1-1 | . | TRBV6-6 | CASSYQANTEAFF | TGTGCCAGCAGTTACCAGGCCAACACTGAAGCTTTCTTT
TRBJ2-7 | TRBD1 | TRBV11-2 | CASSLAAGGKQYF | TGTGCCAGCAGCTTAGCGGCAGGGGGCAAGCAGTACTTC
TRBJ1-2 | . | TRBV11-2 | CASSHREGQSYGYTF | TGTGCCAGCAGCCACAGGGAGGGTCAGTCCTATGGCTACACCTTC
TRBJ2-5 | TRBD2 | TRBV27 | CASSLIGTRQETQYF | TGTGCCAGCAGTTTAATAGGGACTAGACAAGAGACCCAGTACTTC
TRBJ1-5 | . | TRBV6-1 | CASSESQGMTQHF | TGTGCCAGCAGTGAATCCCAGGGTATGACCCAGCATTTT
TRBJ2-3 | . | TRBV4-1 | CASSRAPLLTEDTQYF | TGCGCCAGCAGCCGAGCCCCCCTCCTTACCGAGGATACGCAGTATTTT
TRBJ2-2 | TRBD2 | TRBV5-5 | CASSLFLAADGELFF | TGTGCCAGCAGCTTGTTCCTAGCGGCGGACGGGGAGCTGTTTTTT
TRBJ1-5 | . | TRBV30 | CAWSTRQVTNQPQHF | TGTGCCTGGAGTACCCGACAGGTTACCAATCAGCCCCAGCATTTT
TRBJ2-5 | . | TRBV5-1 | CASSPTGEETQYF | TGCGCCAGCAGCCCGACAGGCGAAGAGACCCAGTACTTC
TRBJ1-1 | . | TRBV6-5 | CASIGRGNTEAFF | TGTGCCAGCATCGGCCGGGGTAACACTGAAGCTTTCTTT
TRBJ1-1 | TRBD1 | TRBV10-1 | CASSLRGPSTEAFF | TGCGCCAGCAGCCTGAGGGGGCCGAGCACTGAAGCTTTCTTT
TRBJ2-2 | . | TRBV2 | CASKGGGGSANTGELFF | TGTGCCAGCAAGGGAGGAGGAGGTAGCGCCAACACCGGGGAGCTGTTTTTT
TRBJ1-5 | . | TRBV18 | CASSPTWDSMGQPQHF | TGTGCCAGCTCACCTACTTGGGACTCGATGGGCCAGCCCCAGCATTTT
TRBJ2-3 | . | TRBV14 | CASSPYSTDTQYF | TGTGCCAGCAGCCCCTACAGCACAGATACGCAGTATTTT
TRBJ2-3 | TRBD1 | TRBV25-1 | CASRDRGTDTQYF | TGTGCCAGTAGGGACAGGGGCACAGATACGCAGTATTTT
TRBJ2-7 | TRBD2 | TRBV7-2 | CASSLGGRGYEQYF | TGTGCCAGCAGCTTGGGCGGGAGAGGGTACGAGCAGTACTTC
TRBJ2-5 | TRBD1 | TRBV7-9 | CASSSRTGSGTQYF | TGTGCCAGCAGCTCACGGACAGGCTCAGGAACCCAGTACTTC